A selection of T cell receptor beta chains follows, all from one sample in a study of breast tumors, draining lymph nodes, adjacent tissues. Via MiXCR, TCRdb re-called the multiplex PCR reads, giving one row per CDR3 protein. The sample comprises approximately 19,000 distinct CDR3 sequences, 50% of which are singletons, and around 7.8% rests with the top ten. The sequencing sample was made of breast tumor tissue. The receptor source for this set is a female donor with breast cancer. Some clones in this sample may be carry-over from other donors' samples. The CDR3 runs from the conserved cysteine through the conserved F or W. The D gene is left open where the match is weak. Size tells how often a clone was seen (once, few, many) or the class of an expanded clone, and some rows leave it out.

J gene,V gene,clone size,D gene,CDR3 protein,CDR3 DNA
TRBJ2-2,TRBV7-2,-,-,CASSKNTGELFF,TGTGCCAGCAGTAAGAACACCGGGGAGCTGTTTTTT
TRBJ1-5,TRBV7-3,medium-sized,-,CASSPPRPGSNQPQHF,TGTGCCAGCAGCCCCCCCCGGCCGGGATCCAATCAGCCCCAGCATTTT
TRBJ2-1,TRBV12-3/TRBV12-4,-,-,CASRIGGGPRNEQFF,TGTGCCAGCAGGATTGGGGGGGGGCCGCGCAATGAGCAGTTCTTC
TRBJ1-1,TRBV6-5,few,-,CASRPWDMNTEAFF,TGTGCCAGCCGACCTTGGGATATGAACACTGAAGCTTTCTTT
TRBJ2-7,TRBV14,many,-,CASSQTYEQYF,TGTGCCAGCAGCCAAACCTACGAGCAGTACTTC
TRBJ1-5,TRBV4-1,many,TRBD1,CASSQGTGGRNQPQHF,TGCGCCAGCAGCCAAGGGACAGGGGGCCGCAATCAGCCCCAGCATTTT
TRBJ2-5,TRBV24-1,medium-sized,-,CATSDPGAVVGETQYF,TGTGCCACCAGTGATCCCGGGGCCGTGGTTGGAGAGACCCAGTACTTC
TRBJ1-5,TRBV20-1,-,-,CSASTGGLFFQPQHF,TGCAGTGCTAGTACGGGGGGACTATTTTTTCAGCCCCAGCATTTT
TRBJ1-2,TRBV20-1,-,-,CSARETIQGYTF,TGCAGTGCTAGAGAAACGATTCAAGGCTACACCTTC
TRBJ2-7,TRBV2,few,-,CASIPDRARYEQYF,TGTGCCAGCATCCCGGATAGGGCCCGCTACGAGCAGTACTTC
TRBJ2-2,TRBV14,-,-,CASSLTNTGGLFF,TGTGCGAGCTCCCTCACGAACACCGGGGGGCTGTTTTTT
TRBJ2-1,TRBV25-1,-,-,CASSPGHPSEQFF,TGTGCCAGCTCACCGGGGCATCCAAGTGAGCAGTTCTTC
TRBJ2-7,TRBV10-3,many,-,CAISKDGYEQYF,TGTGCCATCAGTAAGGATGGCTACGAGCAGTACTTC
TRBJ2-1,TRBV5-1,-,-,CASSFHGAGNEQFF,TGCGCCAGCAGCTTCCATGGGGCGGGAAATGAGCAGTTCTTC
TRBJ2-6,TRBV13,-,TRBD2,CASSRLAGGANVLTF,TGTGCCAGCAGCCGACTAGCGGGCGGGGCCAACGTCCTGACTTTC
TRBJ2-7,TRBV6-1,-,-,CASKGSHEQYF,TGTGCGAGCAAAGGGTCCCACGAGCAGTACTTC
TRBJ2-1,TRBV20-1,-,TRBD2,CTGTSGYNEQFF,TGCACCGGGACTAGCGGCTACAATGAGCAGTTCTTC
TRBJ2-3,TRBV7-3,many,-,CASSLMGGTDTQYF,TGTGCCAGCAGCTTAATGGGCGGCACAGATACGCAGTATTTT
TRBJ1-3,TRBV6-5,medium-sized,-,CASSYSMVAVLTGNTIYF,TGTGCCAGCAGTTACTCGATGGTTGCAGTTCTCACTGGAAACACCATATATTTT
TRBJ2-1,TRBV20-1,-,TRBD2,CSGERGRHEQFF,TGCAGTGGGGAGCGGGGCAGACATGAGCAGTTCTTC
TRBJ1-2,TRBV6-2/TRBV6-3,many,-,CASSHSPGHFDGYTF,TGTGCCAGCAGTCACTCCCCCGGACACTTCGATGGCTACACCTTC
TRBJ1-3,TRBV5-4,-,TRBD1,CASSPGQGGNTIYF,TGTGCCAGCAGCCCGGGACAGGGGGGAAACACCATATATTTT
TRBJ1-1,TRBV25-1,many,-,CASSESDGATEAFF,TGTGCCAGCAGTGAATCTGACGGTGCAACTGAAGCTTTCTTT
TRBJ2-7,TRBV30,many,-,CAWSALSGSEQYF,TGTGCCTGGAGTGCTTTGTCGGGGAGCGAGCAGTACTTC
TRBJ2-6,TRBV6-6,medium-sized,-,CASSYSETASGANVLTF,TGTGCCAGCAGTTACTCCGAGACAGCATCTGGGGCCAACGTCCTGACTTTC
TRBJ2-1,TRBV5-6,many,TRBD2,CASSSGLAGGRGWNEQFF,TGTGCCAGCAGCTCCGGACTAGCGGGGGGGCGTGGGTGGAATGAGCAGTTCTTC
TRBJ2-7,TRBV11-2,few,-,CASSSYRVGEQYF,TGTGCCAGCAGCTCCTACAGGGTTGGGGAGCAGTACTTC
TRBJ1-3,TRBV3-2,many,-,CASSHRDRGANTIYF,TGTGCCAGCAGCCATCGGGACAGGGGAGCAAACACCATATATTTT
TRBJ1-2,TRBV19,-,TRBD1,CASSATTQGALVGYGYTF,TGTGCCAGTAGCGCTACCACACAGGGGGCTTTGGTTGGCTATGGCTACACCTTC
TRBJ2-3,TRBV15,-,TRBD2,CATSGLLAGGRDTQYF,TGTGCCACCAGCGGACTACTAGCGGGAGGGAGGGATACGCAGTATTTT
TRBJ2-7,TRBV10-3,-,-,CAISANRTRVHGEQYF,TGTGCCATCAGTGCCAACCGCACTAGGGTCCATGGCGAGCAGTACTTC
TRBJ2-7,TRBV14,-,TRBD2,CAGSQDFSGSIHGSYEQYF,TGTGCCGGCAGCCAAGATTTTAGCGGGAGTATCCACGGATCCTACGAGCAGTACTTC
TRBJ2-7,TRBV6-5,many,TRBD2,CASSHGGGRGEQYF,TGTGCCAGCAGTCACGGCGGCGGGAGAGGCGAGCAGTACTTC
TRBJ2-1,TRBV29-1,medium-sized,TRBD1,CSARGTGSSNEQFF,TGCAGCGCACGGGGGACAGGGTCTAGCAATGAGCAGTTCTTC
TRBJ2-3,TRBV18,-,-,CASSPVDFPADTQYF,TGTGCCAGCTCACCTGTAGATTTTCCCGCAGATACGCAGTATTTC
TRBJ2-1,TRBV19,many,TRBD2,CASSIDLASGSSYNEQFF,TGTGCCAGTAGTATAGATCTGGCTAGCGGGAGTTCCTACAATGAGCAGTTCTTC
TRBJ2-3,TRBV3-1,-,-,CPNSQAIDTQYF,TGTCCCAACAGCCAAGCCATAGATACGCAGTATTTT
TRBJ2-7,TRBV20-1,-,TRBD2,CSASGLAGACYYYEQYF,TGCAGTGCTTCGGGACTAGCGGGAGCCTGCTACTACTACGAGCAGTACTTC
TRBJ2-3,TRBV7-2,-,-,CASSLQPNLFADTQYF,TGTGCCAGCAGCTTGCAACCCAATTTATTCGCAGATACGCAGTATTTT
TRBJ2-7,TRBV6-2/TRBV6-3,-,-,CASSPGLHYEQYF,TGTGCCAGCAGCCCGGGACTTCACTACGAGCAGTACTTC
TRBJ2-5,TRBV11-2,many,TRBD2,CASSQSGRAWETQYF,TGTGCCAGCAGCCAGAGCGGGAGGGCCTGGGAGACCCAGTACTTC
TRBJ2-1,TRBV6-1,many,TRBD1,CASSERDRKFF,TGTGCCAGCAGTGAAAGGGACAGGAAGTTCTTC
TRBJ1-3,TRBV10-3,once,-,CAISGTANYGYTIYF,TGTGCCATCAGTGGGACAGCTAACTATGGCTACACCATATATTTT
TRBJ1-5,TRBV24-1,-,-,CATSGGYNQPQHF,TGTGCCACCAGTGGTGGGTACAATCAGCCCCAGCATTTT
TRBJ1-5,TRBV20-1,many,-,CSARTRTGYQPQHF,TGCAGTGCTAGAACTCGAACAGGGTATCAGCCCCAGCATTTT
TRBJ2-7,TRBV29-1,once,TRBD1,CSATGTELYEQYF,TGCAGCGCAACCGGGACAGAGCTCTACGAGCAGTACTTC
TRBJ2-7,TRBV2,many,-,CASCFPGFSYEQYF,TGTGCCAGCTGCTTTCCGGGATTCTCCTACGAGCAGTACTTC